This T cell receptor (beta chain) was profiled in a study of glioma-infiltrating T cells after dendritic cell vaccination. PBMC were collected before vaccination, two weeks after the third vaccination, and at progression. In this sample, this clone turned up once. The CDR3 runs 13 residues. The V end was cut by 7 bases, the J end by 2 bases, with 15 bases between. CDR1 is SQVTM and CDR2 is ANQGSEA in the germline V gene. The immunoSEQ assay amplified TCRB CDR3 from up to roughly 2 ug DNA. The primer mix had 60 V beta and 13 J beta primers. The table came from immunoSEQ multiplex PCR; TCRdb's copy has only in-frame clones and leaves some out. In the table there are approximately 100,000 clones, about four fifths of which are singletons.

The J gene is TRBJ2-7, the V gene TRBV29-1; TRBD2 is a possible D gene (7 bases). This sequence originates from a human donor with glioblastoma. The source was blood, collected before dendritic cell vaccination. CDR3 bases: TGCAGCGCCGAGGGAGGGGACACCTACGAGCAGTACTTC. This gives the protein CSAEGGDTYEQYF.